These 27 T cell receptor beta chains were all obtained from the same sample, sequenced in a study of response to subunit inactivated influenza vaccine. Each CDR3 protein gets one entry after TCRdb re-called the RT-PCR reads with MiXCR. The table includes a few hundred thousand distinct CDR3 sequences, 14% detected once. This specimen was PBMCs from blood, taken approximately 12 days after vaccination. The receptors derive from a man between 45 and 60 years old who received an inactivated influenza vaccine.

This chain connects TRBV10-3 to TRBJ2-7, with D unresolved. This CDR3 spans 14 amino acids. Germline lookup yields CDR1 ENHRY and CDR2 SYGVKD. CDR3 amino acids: CSTRRTDGWYEQYF. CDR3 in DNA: TGTTCCACCAGAAGGACCGATGGATGGTACGAGCAGTACTTC.

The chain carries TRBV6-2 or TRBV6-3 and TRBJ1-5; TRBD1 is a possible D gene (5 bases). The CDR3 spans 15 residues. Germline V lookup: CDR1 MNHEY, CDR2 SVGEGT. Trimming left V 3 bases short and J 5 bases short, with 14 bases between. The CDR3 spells CASSYSQGSYQPQHF. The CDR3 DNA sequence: TGTGCCAGCAGTTATTCCCAGGGTTCGTATCAGCCCCAGCATTTT.

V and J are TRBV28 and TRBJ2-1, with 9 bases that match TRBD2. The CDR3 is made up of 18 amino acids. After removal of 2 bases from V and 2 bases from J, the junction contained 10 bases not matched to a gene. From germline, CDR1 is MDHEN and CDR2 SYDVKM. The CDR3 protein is CASSLQPLLAGPYNEQFF. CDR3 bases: TGTGCCAGCAGTTTACAACCCCTTCTAGCGGGACCCTACAATGAGCAGTTCTTC.

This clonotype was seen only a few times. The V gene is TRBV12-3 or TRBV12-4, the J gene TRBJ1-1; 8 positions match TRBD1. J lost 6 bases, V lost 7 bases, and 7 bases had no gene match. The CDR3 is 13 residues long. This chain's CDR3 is CASKPGQASEAFF. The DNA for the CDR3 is TGTGCCAGCAAACCGGGACAGGCTTCTGAAGCTTTCTTT.

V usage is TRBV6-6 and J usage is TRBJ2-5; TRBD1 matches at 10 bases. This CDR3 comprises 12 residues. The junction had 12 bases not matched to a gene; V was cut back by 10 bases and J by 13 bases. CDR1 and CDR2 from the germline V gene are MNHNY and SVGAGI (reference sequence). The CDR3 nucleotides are TGTGCCACCGGACAGGGGGACGGGAGTGGGTACTTC. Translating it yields CATGQGDGSGYF.

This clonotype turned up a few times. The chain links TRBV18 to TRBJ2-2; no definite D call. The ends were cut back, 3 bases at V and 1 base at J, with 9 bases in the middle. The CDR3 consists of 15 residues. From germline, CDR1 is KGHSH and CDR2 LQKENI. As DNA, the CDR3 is TGTGCCAGCTCACCGTGGTCGGGGAACACCGGGGAGCTGTTTTTT. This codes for CASSPWSGNTGELFF.

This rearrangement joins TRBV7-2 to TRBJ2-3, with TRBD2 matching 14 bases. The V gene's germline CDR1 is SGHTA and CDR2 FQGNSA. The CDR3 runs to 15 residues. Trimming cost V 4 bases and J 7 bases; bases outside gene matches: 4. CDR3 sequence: CASSSGTSGSYTQYF. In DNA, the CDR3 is TGTGCCAGCAGCTCCGGGACTAGCGGGAGCTATACGCAGTATTTT.

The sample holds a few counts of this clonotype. CDR3 protein: CASSSTRLAGDTQYF. The CDR3 DNA is TGTGCCAGCAGCTCCACGCGACTGGCCGGAGATACGCAGTATTTT. The chain is built from TRBV11-2 and TRBJ2-3; no definite D call. Germline V lookup: CDR1 SGHAT, CDR2 FQNNGV. The CDR3 has 15 amino acids. V was shortened by 4 bases and J by 5 bases, with 16 bases between the two germline ends.

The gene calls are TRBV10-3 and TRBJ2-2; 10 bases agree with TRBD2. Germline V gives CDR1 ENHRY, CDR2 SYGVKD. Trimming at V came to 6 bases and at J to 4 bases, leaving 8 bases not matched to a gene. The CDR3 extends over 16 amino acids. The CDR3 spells CAIRPTSGKATGELFF. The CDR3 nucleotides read TGTGCCATCAGGCCCACTAGCGGGAAAGCCACCGGGGAGCTGTTTTTT.

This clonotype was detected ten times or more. The CDR3 nucleotides are TGCAGCGTTGAAGAGGGCTTCCTTGGGGGCGAGCAGTACTTC. This encodes CSVEEGFLGGEQYF. V is TRBV29-1 and J is TRBJ2-7, with D tentatively TRBD1 or TRBD2 (5 bases each). Germline CDR1 SQVTM, CDR2 ANQGSEA. Between the trimmed V and J ends, which lost 0 bases and 6 bases, there was a span of 15 bases. The CDR3 totals 14 residues.

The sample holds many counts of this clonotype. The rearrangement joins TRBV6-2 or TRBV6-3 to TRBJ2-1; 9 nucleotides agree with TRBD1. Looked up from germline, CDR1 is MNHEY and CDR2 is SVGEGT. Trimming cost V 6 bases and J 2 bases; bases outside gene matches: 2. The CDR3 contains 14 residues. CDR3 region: CASRTGGAYNEQFF. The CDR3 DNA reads TGTGCCAGCAGGACAGGGGGGGCCTACAATGAGCAGTTCTTC.

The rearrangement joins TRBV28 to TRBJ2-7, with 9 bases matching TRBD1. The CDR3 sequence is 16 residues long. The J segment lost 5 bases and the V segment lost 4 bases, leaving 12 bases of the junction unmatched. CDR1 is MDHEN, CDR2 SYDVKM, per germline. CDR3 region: CASSYPRDRDIHEQYF. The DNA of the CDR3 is TGTGCCAGCAGTTACCCGCGGGACAGGGACATTCACGAGCAGTACTTC.

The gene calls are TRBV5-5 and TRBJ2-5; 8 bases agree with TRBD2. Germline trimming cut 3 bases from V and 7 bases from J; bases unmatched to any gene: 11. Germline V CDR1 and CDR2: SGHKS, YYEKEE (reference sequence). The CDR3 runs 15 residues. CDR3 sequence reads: CASSYQAGEQGTQYF. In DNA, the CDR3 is TGTGCCAGCAGCTACCAAGCGGGGGAGCAGGGGACCCAGTACTTC.

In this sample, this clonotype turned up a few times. Here the CDR3 DNA reads TGTGCCAGCAGCACTAGCGCCAGCACAGATACGCAGTATTTT. Encoded protein: CASSTSASTDTQYF. The chain combines TRBV9 with TRBJ2-3; 7 bases fit TRBD2. V lost 4 bases, J lost 0 bases, and 2 bases stayed unmatched. The germline V gene encodes CDR1 SGDLS and CDR2 YYNGEE. The CDR3 length is 14 residues.

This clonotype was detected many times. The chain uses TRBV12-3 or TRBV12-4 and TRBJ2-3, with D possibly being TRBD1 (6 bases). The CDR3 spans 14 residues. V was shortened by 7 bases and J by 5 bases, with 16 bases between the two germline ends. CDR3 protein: CASNPGQRVDTQYF. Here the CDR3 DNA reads TGTGCCAGCAATCCGGGACAACGGGTAGATACGCAGTATTTT.

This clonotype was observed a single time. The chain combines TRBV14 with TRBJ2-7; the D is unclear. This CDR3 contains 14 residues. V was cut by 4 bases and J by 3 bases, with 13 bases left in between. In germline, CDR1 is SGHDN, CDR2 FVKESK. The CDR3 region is CASSPYGLVYEQYF. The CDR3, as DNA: TGTGCCAGCAGCCCGTACGGTCTAGTCTACGAGCAGTACTTC.

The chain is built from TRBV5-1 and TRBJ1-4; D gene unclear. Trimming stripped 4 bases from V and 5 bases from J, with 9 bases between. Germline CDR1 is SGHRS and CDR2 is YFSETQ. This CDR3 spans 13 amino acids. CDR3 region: CASSAGSNEKLFF. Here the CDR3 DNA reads TGCGCCAGCAGCGCCGGGTCGAATGAAAAACTGTTTTTT.

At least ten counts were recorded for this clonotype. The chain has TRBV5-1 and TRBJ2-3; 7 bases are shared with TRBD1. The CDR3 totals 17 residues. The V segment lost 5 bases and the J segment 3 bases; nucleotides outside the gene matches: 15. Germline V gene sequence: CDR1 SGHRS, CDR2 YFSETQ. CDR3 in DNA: TGCGCCAGCAGACGACAGGGCCGCATTTACAGAACAGATACGCAGTATTTT. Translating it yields CASRRQGRIYRTDTQYF.

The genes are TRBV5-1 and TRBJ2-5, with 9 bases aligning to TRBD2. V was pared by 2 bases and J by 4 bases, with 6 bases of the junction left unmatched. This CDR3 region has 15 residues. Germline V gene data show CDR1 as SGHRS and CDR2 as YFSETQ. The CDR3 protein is CASSLGSGGRETQYF. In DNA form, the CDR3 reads TGCGCCAGCAGCTTAGGTAGCGGGGGTCGAGAGACCCAGTACTTC.

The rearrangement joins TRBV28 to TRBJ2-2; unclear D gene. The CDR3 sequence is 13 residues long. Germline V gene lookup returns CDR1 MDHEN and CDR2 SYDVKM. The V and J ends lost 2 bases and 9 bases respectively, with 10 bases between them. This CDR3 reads CASSLPYTRELFF. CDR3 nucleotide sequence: TGTGCCAGCAGTTTACCTTATACCAGGGAGCTGTTTTTT.

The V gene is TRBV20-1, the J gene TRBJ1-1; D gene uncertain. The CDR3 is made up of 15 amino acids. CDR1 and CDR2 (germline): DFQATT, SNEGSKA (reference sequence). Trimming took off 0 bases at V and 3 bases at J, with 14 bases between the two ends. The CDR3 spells CSARESSGGDTEAFF. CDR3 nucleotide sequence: TGCAGTGCTAGAGAATCTTCGGGCGGGGACACTGAAGCTTTCTTT.

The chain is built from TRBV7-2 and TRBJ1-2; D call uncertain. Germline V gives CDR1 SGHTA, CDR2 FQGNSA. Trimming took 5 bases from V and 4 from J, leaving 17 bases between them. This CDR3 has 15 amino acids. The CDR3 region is CASSLLGNLGYGYTF. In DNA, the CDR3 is TGTGCCAGCAGCCTTTTGGGGAACCTCGGCTATGGCTACACCTTC.

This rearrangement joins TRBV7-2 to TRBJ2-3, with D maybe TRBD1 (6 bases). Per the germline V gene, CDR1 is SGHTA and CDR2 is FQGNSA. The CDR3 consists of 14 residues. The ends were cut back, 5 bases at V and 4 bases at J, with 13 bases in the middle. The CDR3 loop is CASSQGGSSDTQYF. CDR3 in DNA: TGTGCCAGCAGCCAAGGGGGTTCTTCAGATACGCAGTATTTT.

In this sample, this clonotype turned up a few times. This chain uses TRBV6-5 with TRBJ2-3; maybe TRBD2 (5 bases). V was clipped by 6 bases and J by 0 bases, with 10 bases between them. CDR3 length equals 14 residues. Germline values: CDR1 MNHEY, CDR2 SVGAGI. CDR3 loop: CASSYRGSTDTQYF. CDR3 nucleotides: TGTGCCAGCAGCTACCGAGGGAGCACAGATACGCAGTATTTT.

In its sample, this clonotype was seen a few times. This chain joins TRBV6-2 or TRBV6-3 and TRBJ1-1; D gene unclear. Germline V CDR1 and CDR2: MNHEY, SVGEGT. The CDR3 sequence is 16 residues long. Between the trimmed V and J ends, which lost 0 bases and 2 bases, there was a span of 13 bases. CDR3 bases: TGTGCCAGCAGTTACTCGGGTTGGAGGGTCAACACTGAAGCTTTCTTT. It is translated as CASSYSGWRVNTEAFF.

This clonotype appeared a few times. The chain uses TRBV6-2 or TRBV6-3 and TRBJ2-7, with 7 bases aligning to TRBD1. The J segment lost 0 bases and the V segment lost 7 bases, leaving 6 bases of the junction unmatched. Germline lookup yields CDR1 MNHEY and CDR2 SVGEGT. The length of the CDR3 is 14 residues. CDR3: CASKGQFVSYEQYF. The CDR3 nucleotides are TGTGCCAGCAAGGGACAGTTCGTCTCCTACGAGCAGTACTTC.

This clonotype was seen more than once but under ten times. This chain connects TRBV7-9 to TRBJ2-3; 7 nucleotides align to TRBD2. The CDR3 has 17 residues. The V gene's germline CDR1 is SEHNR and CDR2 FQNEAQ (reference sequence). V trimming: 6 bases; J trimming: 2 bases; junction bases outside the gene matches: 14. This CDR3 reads CASRSFWASGPTDTQYF. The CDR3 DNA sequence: TGTGCCAGCAGGAGCTTTTGGGCTAGCGGACCCACAGATACGCAGTATTTT.